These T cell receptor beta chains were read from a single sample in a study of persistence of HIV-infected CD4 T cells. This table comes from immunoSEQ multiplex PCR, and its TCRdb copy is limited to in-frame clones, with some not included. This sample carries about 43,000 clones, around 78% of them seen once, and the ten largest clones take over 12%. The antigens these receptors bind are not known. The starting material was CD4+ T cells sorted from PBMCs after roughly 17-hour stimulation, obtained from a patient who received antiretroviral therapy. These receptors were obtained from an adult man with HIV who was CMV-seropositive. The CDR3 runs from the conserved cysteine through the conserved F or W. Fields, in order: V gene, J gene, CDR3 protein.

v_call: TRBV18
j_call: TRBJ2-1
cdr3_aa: CASSPLGRVGNEQFF

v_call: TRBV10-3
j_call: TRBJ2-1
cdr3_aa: CAISATGGRTNEQFF

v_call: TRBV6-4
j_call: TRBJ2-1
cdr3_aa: CASSLTQGFEQFF

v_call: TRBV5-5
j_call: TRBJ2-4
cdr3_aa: CASSSQILAKNIQYF

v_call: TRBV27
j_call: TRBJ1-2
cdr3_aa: CASTPYGQGNGYTF

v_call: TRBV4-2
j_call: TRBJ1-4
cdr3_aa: CASSSDRVNEKLFF

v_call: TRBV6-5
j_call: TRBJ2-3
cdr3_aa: CASSYSAESSTDTQYF

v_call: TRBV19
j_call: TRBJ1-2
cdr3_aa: CASSHPSRAGHYGYTF

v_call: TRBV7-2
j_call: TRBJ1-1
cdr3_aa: CASSLAPGLNTEAFF

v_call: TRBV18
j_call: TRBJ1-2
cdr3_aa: CASSGQGAPPGYTF

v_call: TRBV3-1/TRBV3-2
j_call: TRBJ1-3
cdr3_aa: CASSLGTGQSSGNTIYF